The 3 T cell receptor beta chains given below trace back to one sample, sequenced in a study of blood T cell repertoires in COVID-19. Assay used: immunoSEQ multiplex PCR; TCRdb lists only in-frame clones, some missing. This sample has under 200,000 clones, with almost 85% found just once. Sequences were obtained from peripheral blood. The receptors here all came from a man aged 35 to 55 who had recovered from COVID-19.

There are a few counts of this clone. The chain links TRBV24-1 to TRBJ2-7, with 8 bases identical to TRBD2. J gave up 0 bases and V 3 bases, and 6 bases lay outside the gene matches. The CDR3 has 16 residues. Germline V gives CDR1 KGHDR, CDR2 SFDVKD. CDR3 nucleotide sequence: TGTGCCACCAGTGATCCCAACAGCGGGAGCTCCTACGAGCAGTACTTC. It codes for CATSDPNSGSSYEQYF.

This clone was seen only a few times. This sequence joins TRBV27 and TRBJ2-7, with 7 positions matching TRBD1. This CDR3 spans 11 amino acids. V lost 9 bases, J lost 4 bases, and 3 bases stayed unmatched. Germline CDR1 reads MNHEY; CDR2 reads SMNVEV (reference sequence). CDR3 in DNA: TGTGCCAGATACAGGGGTTACGAGCAGTACTTC. Its translation is CARYRGYEQYF.

This clone has only one observation. J is TRBJ1-4 and V is TRBV12-3 or TRBV12-4, with D possibly being TRBD1 (5 bases). The CDR3 is made up of 12 amino acids. Trimming pared 6 bases from V and 12 bases from J, leaving 14 bases between. The CDR3 is CASSRRGDQLFF. CDR3 sequence (DNA): TGTGCCAGCAGCCGACGGGGGGACCAACTGTTTTTT.